This T cell receptor beta chain stems from a study of regulatory T cells in long-lasting Graves disease. Noted time point: persistent/refractory GD, antithyroid drugs over 5 years with positive TRAb. Preparation of the TCR library used RNA extracted from PBMCs. Investigators prepared the TCR beta libraries by applying iRepertoire HTBI primers and Arm-PCR of CDR3 regions. TCRdb re-called the multiplex PCR reads with MiXCR, one entry per CDR3 protein. The data hold under 500,000 distinct CDR3 sequences, with around 20% observed a single time. The V and J ends lost 5 bases and 2 bases respectively, with 16 bases between them. Germline V CDR1 and CDR2: MNHEY, SMNVEV (reference sequence). The CDR3 has 15 amino acids.

Material: peripheral blood mononuclear cells (PBMCs), obtained when the disease was refractory, from a patient treated with antithyroid drugs. V usage is TRBV27 and J usage is TRBJ2-7; D might be TRBD2 (5 bases). This TCR derives from a female donor with Graves disease. The DNA for the CDR3 is TGTGCCAGCAGTCCTGGACTTCCTAATCCCTACGAGCAGTACTTC. Residues: CASSPGLPNPYEQYF.